Below, 3 T cell receptor beta chains from the same sample are listed, as sequenced in a study of blood T cell repertoires in COVID-19. Assay used: immunoSEQ multiplex PCR; TCRdb lists only in-frame clones, some missing. The sample lists tens of thousands of clones, approximately 91% seen once, with around 5.2% in the top ten. The source material was peripheral blood. The receptors originated from a man aged 55 to 70 with COVID-19, enrolled during active disease.

The chain carries TRBV6-5 and TRBJ2-2, with D unclear. The CDR3 is made up of 11 amino acids. Germline lookup yields CDR1 MNHEY and CDR2 SVGAGI. V lost 5 bases to trimming and J lost 7 bases, with 5 bases between them. The CDR3 protein is CASSNNGELFF. CDR3 in DNA: TGTGCCAGCAGTAATAACGGGGAGCTGTTTTTT.

The gene calls are TRBV7-9 and TRBJ2-3, with 8 bases fitting TRBD2. The CDR3 runs 19 residues. CDR1 and CDR2 from the germline V gene are SEHNR and FQNEAQ (reference sequence). After removal of 5 bases from V and 0 bases from J, the junction contained 16 bases not matched to a gene. The CDR3 DNA sequence: TGTGCCAGCAGCCCAAAGCCCTCAGGGACTAGGAGTAGCACAGATACGCAGTATTTT. The encoded protein is CASSPKPSGTRSSTDTQYF.

This chain uses TRBV2 with TRBJ2-1; 7 bases map to TRBD2. CDR3 length: 15 residues. Germline CDR1 is SNHLY and CDR2 is FYNNEI. Losses at the gene ends were 4 bases for V and 4 bases for J; bases not matched to a gene: 7. This CDR3 reads CASSGGASGYNEQFF. The CDR3 DNA reads as TGTGCCAGCAGTGGGGGAGCTAGCGGATACAATGAGCAGTTCTTC.